A single T cell receptor beta chain is shown here with its context. What it recognizes is unknown. In the same sample, other DNA sequences code for this CDR3. Using immunoSEQ multiplex PCR, the repertoire was profiled, and TCRdb retains in-frame clones only, with some absent. This table has approximately 150,000 clones, 93% appearing once. The data originate from a study of T cell responses to AZD1222 COVID-19 vaccine. Study-wide results and caveats: Spike was spanned by vaccine-associated CD4 TCRs, with dominance at 160-218 and 743-854.

V was shortened by 5 bases and J by 5 bases, with 6 bases between the two germline ends. Germline V gene sequence: CDR1 SGHTA, CDR2 FQGNSA. This CDR3 is built from 11 residues. This specimen was peripheral blood, taken on day 0 of AZD1222 vaccination. The chain combines TRBV7-2 with TRBJ1-1; D is unresolved. This receptor was obtained from an adult in good health. DNA of the CDR3: TGTGCCAGCAGCCTATTAACTGAAGCTTTCTTT. It is translated as CASSLLTEAFF.